This T cell receptor beta chain was profiled in a study of CXCR3-negative and CXCR3-positive naive CD8 T cells. Overall study results and limits: Similar TRBV-TRBJ gene usage was seen in naive CXCR3-negative and CXCR3-positive cells, but not in memory cells. Cryopreservation partially decreased CXCR3 expression, and most assays used fresh PBMCs. TRB CDR3 properties were used to infer TCR strength, and surface CD5 was comparable between naive subsets.

The germline V gene encodes CDR1 MNHNS and CDR2 SASEGT. This CDR3 comprises 15 residues. UMI-labeled TRB cDNA libraries were prepared by 5' RACE. TCRdb reprocessed the 5' RACE reads and keeps a single row for each CDR3 protein, giving no DNA. This table holds around 34,000 distinct CDR3 sequences. About this clonotype itself: Antigen: not known.

V is TRBV6-1 and J is TRBJ1-5; checking the TCRdb D call of TRBD1 is not possible without DNA. The TCR comes from a human donor in good health. Some clones in this sample may be carry-over from other donors' samples. Sequenced sample: memory CD8+ T cells from blood. The CDR3 reads CASSETGTGAQPQHF.